The 10 T cell receptor beta chains below all came from one sample that was sequenced in a study of blood T cell repertoires in COVID-19. Produced via immunoSEQ multiplex PCR; TCRdb's table is partial and in-frame only. The sample lists 200,000 to 250,000 clones, 80% occurring once. The sample consisted of peripheral blood. The receptor set was obtained from a woman aged 65 to 85 with acute or convalescent COVID-19.

The chain joins TRBV2 to TRBJ1-2, with D unclear. This CDR3 contains 14 residues. Trimming cost V 4 bases and J 1 base, with 10 bases left between them. The germline gives CDR1 SNHLY, CDR2 FYNNEI. The CDR3 nucleotides read TGTGCCAGCAGTGCTCCCGAGAGTAACTATGGCTACACCTTC. Translation: CASSAPESNYGYTF.

This rearrangement joins TRBV19 to TRBJ1-5; D unresolved. Trimming stripped 2 bases from V and 7 bases from J, with 21 bases between. Germline lookup yields CDR1 LNHDA and CDR2 SQIVND (reference sequence). This CDR3 spans 17 amino acids. The CDR3 here is CASSISPPGLGIQPQHF. The CDR3 coding sequence is TGTGCCAGTAGTATATCCCCCCCGGGTCTAGGAATCCAGCCCCAGCATTTT.

The CDR3 spells CASSPILTGGGGTGELFF. The CDR3 region has the DNA TGTGCCAGCAGCCCAATCTTGACAGGGGGAGGGGGCACCGGGGAGCTGTTTTTT. The chain is built from TRBV7-8 and TRBJ2-2; 9 bases fit TRBD1. The CDR3 consists of 18 residues. The trim removed 5 bases at V and 4 bases at J, leaving 14 bases unmatched. Germline lookup yields CDR1 SGHVS and CDR2 FQNEAQ.

The chain recombines TRBV30 with TRBJ2-7; possible D gene TRBD2, 5 bases. The CDR3 length is 15 residues. Between the trimmed V and J ends, which lost 3 bases and 3 bases, there was a span of 18 bases. Germline values: CDR1 GTSNPN, CDR2 SVGIG (reference sequence). The CDR3 nucleotides read TGTGCCTGGAGCGGTCCGGGGTGGTCGAACTACGAGCAGTACTTC. This gives the protein CAWSGPGWSNYEQYF.

The chain links TRBV29-1 to TRBJ2-2, with D maybe TRBD1 (6 bases). V was shortened by 7 bases and J by 0 bases, with 12 bases between the two germline ends. This CDR3 has 14 residues. The germline V gene encodes CDR1 SQVTM and CDR2 ANQGSEA. The CDR3 DNA is TGCAGCGGCCGCAGGGGACCGAACACCGGGGAGCTGTTTTTT. Protein product: CSGRRGPNTGELFF.

The chain joins TRBV7-3 to TRBJ2-1, with 14 nucleotides matching TRBD2. V lost 1 base, J lost 3 bases, and 11 bases stayed unmatched. The CDR3 loop spans 20 amino acids. The V gene's germline CDR1 is SGHTA and CDR2 FQGTGA. The CDR3 sequence: CASSLKTAGTSGGLYNEQFF. The CDR3 DNA follows: TGTGCCAGCAGCTTAAAGACAGCCGGGACTAGCGGGGGCCTCTACAATGAGCAGTTCTTC.

Notes on this clone: Within the sample, other DNA sequences also encode this same CDR3. This chain uses TRBV12-3 or TRBV12-4 with TRBJ1-1; D remains unclear. The ends were cut back, 3 bases at V and 3 bases at J, with 5 bases in the middle. The CDR3 sequence is 12 residues long. The CDR3 DNA sequence: TGTGCCAGCAGTTTGAGGGACACTGAAGCTTTCTTT. This encodes CASSLRDTEAFF.

The V gene is TRBV7-9, the J gene TRBJ1-1, with a weak D call TRBD1 (6 bases). The CDR3 loop spans 14 amino acids. Trimming took off 5 bases at V and 1 base at J, with 11 bases between the two ends. Per the germline V gene, CDR1 is SEHNR and CDR2 is FQNEAQ (reference sequence). The CDR3 loop reads CASSPGGQNTEAFF. The CDR3 nucleotides are TGTGCCAGCAGCCCCGGGGGGCAGAACACTGAAGCTTTCTTT.

DNA for the CDR3: TGTGCCAGCAGTTACGAAGGGGGCAGGGACCACTATGGCTACACCTTC. Amino acid sequence: CASSYEGGRDHYGYTF. The rearrangement uses TRBV6-5 and TRBJ1-2, with 7 bases matching TRBD1. Looked up from germline, CDR1 is MNHEY and CDR2 is SVGAGI. The J segment lost 3 bases and the V segment lost 2 bases, leaving 9 bases of the junction unmatched. This CDR3 is built from 16 residues.

The rearrangement joins TRBV2 to TRBJ2-2; 8 nucleotides agree with TRBD2. Germline CDR1 SNHLY, CDR2 FYNNEI. After removal of 6 bases from V and 5 bases from J, the junction contained 5 bases not matched to a gene. This CDR3 is built from 14 residues. The CDR3 loop reads CASRARGGTGELFF. CDR3 bases: TGTGCCAGCAGAGCACGGGGGGGTACCGGGGAGCTGTTTTTT.